This T cell receptor beta chain was sequenced during a study of T cells in Graves' hyperthyroidism and ophthalmopathy. Remarks on this clonotype: What it binds is unknown.

Overall study results and limits: Most thyroid clonotypes that were expanded above 0.001 also turned up in blood. Ophthalmopathy could be told apart from stable hyperthyroidism with a 13 V-J model.

A lack of ophthalmopathy progression within 18 months defined stable Graves' hyperthyroidism. The diagnoses drew upon clinical symptoms, serum thyroxine and TRAb, thyroid ultrasound and orbital computed tomography. Deletions cut 7 bases from V and 6 bases from J, with 13 bases between. The germline V gene has CDR1 MNHNS and CDR2 SASEGT. The CDR3 runs 13 residues. What was amplified from RNA transcripts were TCR beta CDR3 regions. An initial round of RT-PCR targeting the TCR CDR3 relied on the HTBI primer set. TCRdb analysed the multiplex PCR reads with MiXCR anew, one entry per CDR3 protein. The sample consists of a few hundred thousand distinct CDR3 sequences, roughly an eighth of them appearing once.

Sequences were obtained from blood. This sequence joins TRBV6-1 and TRBJ1-5, with D hard to call. This sequence was found in a woman under 30 with Graves' hyperthyroidism. The CDR3 coding sequence is TGTGCCAGCACCCTGAGAATAAGTCAGCCCCAGCATTTT. Translated: CASTLRISQPQHF.